This T cell receptor beta chain emerged from a study of T cell repertoires in cytomegalovirus infection. Study results and limitations: Individuals carrying CMV plus the relevant HLA were identified by cumulative frequency of public TCR beta families. HLA-C-restricted CMV-specific TCR beta clonotypes were dominant in the ex vivo response.

MiXCR, run by TCRdb on the reads, gives a single entry per CDR3 protein. The table includes roughly 600,000 distinct CDR3 sequences, approximately 24% detected once. This clonotype was recorded at least ten times. Antigen specificity is unknown. CDR3 length: 14 residues. V gave up 4 bases and J gave up 10 bases; unmatched junction bases: 10. The germline CDR1 and CDR2 sequences are SGHVS and FNYEAQ. The chain has TRBV7-6 and TRBJ1-2; 9 bases align to TRBD1. Sequenced: CD8+ T cells from PBMCs. The sequence was collected from a human donor in good health (CMV status not recorded). Some clones in this sample may be carry-over from other donors' samples. The CDR3 spells CASSSTGGANHYTF. The CDR3 DNA sequence: TGTGCCAGCAGCTCAACAGGGGGCGCGAATCACTACACCTTC.